One and the same sample provided the 30 T cell receptor beta chains below, sequenced in a study of early T cells in non-severe SARS-CoV-2 infection. TCRdb ran MiXCR on the 5' RACE reads and lists one entry per CDR3 protein. The data hold roughly 30,000 distinct CDR3 sequences, with roughly 5.4% observed a single time. The sample consisted of whole blood. These receptors all come from an adult who was a healthcare worker with PCR-confirmed SARS-CoV-2 infection or an uninfected control (not recorded which).

At least ten counts were recorded for this clonotype. The chain is built from TRBV10-3 and TRBJ2-5; 8 bases line up with TRBD2. Per germline, CDR1 ENHRY and CDR2 SYGVKD. The V gene end was trimmed by 10 bases and the J gene end by 1 base; junction bases not matched to a gene: 11. The CDR3 sequence is 15 residues long. The CDR3 loop reads CATGWGLVTQETQYF. CDR3 bases: TGTGCCACCGGTTGGGGACTAGTAACCCAAGAGACCCAGTACTTC.

This clonotype was detected many times. The chain links TRBV9 to TRBJ1-3; D unresolved. Germline CDR1 SGDLS, CDR2 YYNGEE. V lost 2 bases to trimming and J lost 4 bases, with 10 bases between them. There are 14 residues in the CDR3. The CDR3 region has the DNA TGTGCCAGCAGCGTGGCGGCGCAGGGAAACACCATATATTTT. It specifies CASSVAAQGNTIYF.

The chain recombines TRBV5-1 with TRBJ2-3; possibly TRBD2 for D (5 bases). Germline lookup yields CDR1 SGHRS and CDR2 YFSETQ. V lost 0 bases, J lost 2 bases, and 10 bases lay in between. The CDR3 is 15 residues long. In nucleotides, the CDR3 is TGCGCCAGCAGCTTGGAGAGGGTCCACACAGATACGCAGTATTTT. Protein product: CASSLERVHTDTQYF.

In its sample, this clonotype was seen many times. The gene calls are TRBV30 and TRBJ2-1; 9 positions agree with TRBD2. The V gene end was trimmed by 0 bases and the J gene end by 6 bases; junction bases not matched to a gene: 15. The germline CDR1 and CDR2 sequences are GTSNPN and SVGIG (reference sequence). The CDR3 spans 18 residues. The CDR3 spells CAWSVRSMRGRGPNEQFF. The CDR3 DNA follows: TGTGCCTGGAGTGTTCGATCGATGCGCGGGAGGGGTCCCAATGAGCAGTTCTTC.

This clonotype has a handful of counts. The chain uses TRBV5-1 and TRBJ2-5; D is possibly TRBD2 (5 bases). Per germline, CDR1 SGHRS and CDR2 YFSETQ. Trimming shortened V by 2 bases and J by 2 bases, and 16 bases separated the two germline ends. This CDR3 is built from 16 residues. The CDR3 reads CASSFSGGAAQETQYF. The CDR3 coding sequence is TGCGCCAGCAGCTTCTCCGGTGGAGCGGCGCAAGAGACCCAGTACTTC.

This clonotype was seen ten or more times. V gene TRBV20-1 combines with J gene TRBJ2-7; TRBD2 agrees at 8 bases. The germline V gene has CDR1 DFQATT and CDR2 SNEGSKA (reference sequence). The CDR3 length is 13 residues. Losses at the gene ends were 5 bases for V and 2 bases for J; bases not matched to a gene: 5. CDR3 sequence (DNA): TGCAGTGCTTTTAGCGGGACTACCTACGAGCAGTACTTC. As protein: CSAFSGTTYEQYF.

This clonotype was seen ten or more times. The V call is TRBV7-2, the J call TRBJ2-3; 8 bases are shared with TRBD2. The CDR3 totals 17 residues. Germline V gene data show CDR1 as SGHTA and CDR2 as FQGNSA. The ends lost 1 base at V and 0 bases at J; junction bases unmatched: 6. The CDR3 bases are TGTGCCAGCAGCTTAGGCAGCGGGGGCGCTAGCACAGATACGCAGTATTTT. Translating gives CASSLGSGGASTDTQYF.

Only a few counts were recorded for this clonotype. V is TRBV5-1 and J is TRBJ2-4; D is ambiguous. The V gene's germline CDR1 is SGHRS and CDR2 YFSETQ. The germline V and J ends were trimmed by 4 bases and 6 bases, with 14 bases remaining between them. CDR3 length: 14 residues. The DNA for the CDR3 is TGCGCCAGCAGCCCAACAGCCGGCGGAAACATTCAGTACTTC. Residues: CASSPTAGGNIQYF.

The chain employs TRBV6-5 and TRBJ1-1; 8 nucleotides agree with TRBD1. The ends lost 5 bases at V and 1 base at J; junction bases unmatched: 3. The CDR3 has 14 residues. Germline CDR1 MNHEY, CDR2 SVGAGI. The CDR3 loop is CASSRQGTNTEAFF. CDR3 nucleotides: TGTGCCAGCAGTCGACAGGGGACGAACACTGAAGCTTTCTTT.

The chain carries TRBV11-3 and TRBJ2-7; a possible D gene is TRBD2 (6 bases). V lost 1 base and J lost 0, with 10 bases in between. Germline CDR1 SGHNT, CDR2 YENEEA. This CDR3 spans 15 amino acids. The CDR3 DNA follows: TGTGCCAGCAGCTTAGGCGGGGACCTCTCCTACGAGCAGTACTTC. Its translation is CASSLGGDLSYEQYF.

This clonotype was seen at least ten times. V and J are TRBV7-9 and TRBJ2-7, with D unresolved. V was cut by 1 base and J by 5 bases, with 3 bases left in between. The CDR3 extends over 11 amino acids. Germline lookup yields CDR1 SEHNR and CDR2 FQNEAQ (reference sequence). The CDR3 sequence: CASSLEDEQYF. CDR3 DNA sequence: TGTGCCAGCAGCTTAGAGGACGAGCAGTACTTC.

This clonotype was seen repeatedly, ten times or more. The V and J genes are TRBV12-3 or TRBV12-4 and TRBJ2-3; the D is unclear. CDR3 length: 15 amino acids. Trimming left V 5 bases short and J 0 bases short, with 12 bases between. In DNA form, the CDR3 reads TGTGCCAGCAGTCTCAAGACACCCAGCACAGATACGCAGTATTTT. This sequence encodes CASSLKTPSTDTQYF.

This clonotype appeared many times. V is TRBV11-1 and J is TRBJ2-7, with D hard to call. Trimming removed 1 base at V and 2 bases at J, with 15 bases between. The CDR3 extends over 16 amino acids. Germline lookup yields CDR1 SGHAT and CDR2 FQDESV (reference sequence). The CDR3 DNA is TGTGCCAGCAGCTTAGTTTTCGGCAGGACGACCTACGAGCAGTACTTC. Its protein is CASSLVFGRTTYEQYF. Full variable domain (outside the CDR3, taken from reference TRBV11-1 and TRBJ2-7): EAEVAQSPRYKITEKSQAVAFWCDPISGHATLYWYRQILGQGPELLVQFQDESVVDDSQLPKDRFSAERLKGVDSTLKIQPAELGDSAMYLCASSLVFGRTTYEQYFGPGTRLTVT.

The chain carries TRBV7-2 and TRBJ1-1; 8 bases are shared with TRBD1. This CDR3 contains 14 residues. J was trimmed by 1 base and V by 6 bases; bases with no gene match: 4. Germline CDR1 reads SGHTA; CDR2 reads FQGNSA. This CDR3 is CASSFTGGNTEAFF. The CDR3 region has the DNA TGTGCCAGCAGTTTTACAGGGGGGAACACTGAAGCTTTCTTT.

This clonotype has a count of ten or more. The chain is built from TRBV27 and TRBJ1-2; a possible D gene is TRBD1 (6 bases). The germline V gene encodes CDR1 MNHEY and CDR2 SMNVEV (reference sequence). The CDR3 length is 15 residues. V shed 5 bases and J shed 7 bases, with 20 bases lying between them. CDR3 DNA sequence: TGTGCCAGCAGTCCTAGCCCCGGACAGTCCGGTGGCTACACCTTC. Its protein product is CASSPSPGQSGGYTF.

This clonotype was detected ten times or more. The chain combines TRBV7-8 with TRBJ2-7; D perhaps matches TRBD2 (5 bases). Germline V lookup: CDR1 SGHVS, CDR2 FQNEAQ. Trimming took off 0 bases at V and 6 bases at J, with 12 bases between the two ends. The CDR3 sequence is 14 residues long. This CDR3 reads CASSLATLEGEQYF. DNA of the CDR3: TGTGCCAGCAGCTTAGCCACTCTCGAGGGCGAGCAGTACTTC. The complete variable domain, with remaining parts taken from reference TRBV7-8 and TRBJ2-7, reads GAGVSQSPRYKVAKRGQDVALRCDPISGHVSLFWYQQALGQGPEFLTYFQNEAQLDKSGLPSDRFFAERPEGSVSTLKIQRTQQEDSAVYLCASSLATLEGEQYFGPGTRLTVT.

This clonotype came up a few times. V usage is TRBV13 and J usage is TRBJ2-7; a weak D match, TRBD2 (5 bases). CDR1 is PRHDT, CDR2 FYEKMQ, per germline (reference sequence). V shed 5 bases and J shed 4 bases, with 15 bases lying between them. CDR3 length: 14 residues. CDR3 in DNA: TGTGCCAGCAGCGGCGGGTCAGCCTATTACGAGCAGTACTTC. Its protein is CASSGGSAYYEQYF.

The sample holds many counts of this clonotype. The chain has TRBV30 and TRBJ1-3; D call uncertain. The CDR3 has 13 residues. V gave up 4 bases and J gave up 2 bases, with 9 bases separating them. Germline-derived CDR1 and CDR2 are GTSNPN and SVGIG (reference sequence). The CDR3 DNA reads TGTGCCTGGAACCCAGGAGCTGGAAACACCATATATTTT. Protein sequence: CAWNPGAGNTIYF.

V gene TRBV5-1 combines with J gene TRBJ2-7, with TRBD2 identical over 7 bases. The CDR3 totals 14 residues. From germline, CDR1 is SGHRS and CDR2 YFSETQ. The junction had 6 bases not matched to a gene; V was cut back by 3 bases and J by 3 bases. For the CDR3, the DNA is TGCGCCAGCAGCTCCCAGGGAGGGGTCTACGAGCAGTACTTC. It is translated as CASSSQGGVYEQYF.

This clonotype was seen repeatedly, ten times or more. The V call is TRBV30, the J call TRBJ1-1; no reliable D call. Trimming cost V 0 bases and J 5 bases, with 10 bases left between them. The CDR3 has 13 residues. The germline V gene encodes CDR1 GTSNPN and CDR2 SVGIG (reference sequence). The CDR3 sequence is CAWSVTGKTEAFF. CDR3 sequence (DNA): TGTGCCTGGAGTGTAACGGGGAAGACTGAAGCTTTCTTT.

This clonotype was counted between two and nine times. The rearrangement uses TRBV18 and TRBJ1-2; D is ambiguous. Germline CDR1 and CDR2: KGHSH and LQKENI. Trimming shortened V by 4 bases and J by 4 bases, and 19 bases separated the two germline ends. The CDR3 is 16 residues long. The DNA for the CDR3 is TGTGCCAGCTCACTTATCGACGATCCGCCGGGCTATGGCTACACCTTC. Translation gives CASSLIDDPPGYGYTF.

This rearrangement joins TRBV12-3 or TRBV12-4 to TRBJ2-4, with 7 positions matching TRBD2. J gave up 3 bases and V 7 bases, and 3 bases lay outside the gene matches. The CDR3 extends over 13 amino acids. Here the CDR3 reads CASNRGDKNIQYF. The CDR3 DNA reads as TGTGCCAGCAACCGGGGGGACAAAAACATTCAGTACTTC.

The chain is built from TRBV29-1 and TRBJ2-2, with D hard to call. Germline loops: CDR1 SQVTM, CDR2 ANQGSEA. V was shortened by 4 bases and J by 1 base, with 10 bases between the two germline ends. The CDR3 loop spans 14 amino acids. The CDR3 DNA is TGCAGCGTTGCGCACGGAAAGAACACCGGGGAGCTGTTTTTT. Protein product: CSVAHGKNTGELFF.

This chain joins TRBV10-3 and TRBJ2-5; TRBD2 is a possible D gene (5 bases). V was trimmed by 3 bases and J by 5 bases, leaving 10 bases between them. The CDR3 has 13 residues. Germline V CDR1 and CDR2: ENHRY, SYGVKD. CDR3 in DNA: TGTGCCATCAGTGACGGGGTTTGGGAGACCCAGTACTTC. Amino acids: CAISDGVWETQYF.

This clonotype was seen at least ten times. The chain couples TRBV12-3 or TRBV12-4 to TRBJ2-3; 8 nucleotides line up with TRBD2. The CDR3 loop spans 16 amino acids. V shed 3 bases and J 0 bases; nucleotides not matched to a gene: 5. CDR3 in DNA: TGTGCCAGCAGTTTGCCCCGGGGGGGGAGCACAGATACGCAGTATTTT. Its protein is CASSLPRGGSTDTQYF.

This clonotype was counted ten times or more. This rearrangement joins TRBV24-1 to TRBJ2-3; D unresolved. Germline CDR1 is KGHDR and CDR2 is SFDVKD. Trimming left V 4 bases short and J 8 bases short, with 12 bases between. The CDR3 spans 13 residues. This chain's CDR3 is CATSDPKDGTQYF. The DNA for the CDR3 is TGTGCCACCAGTGACCCCAAAGATGGTACGCAGTATTTT.

This clonotype has a handful of counts. The rearrangement joins TRBV11-2 to TRBJ2-5; 10 bases are a match to TRBD1. This CDR3 comprises 14 residues. Trimming cost V 5 bases and J 5 bases; bases outside gene matches: 5. CDR1 and CDR2 from the germline V gene are SGHAT and FQNNGV. CDR3 protein: CASSQDRGIETQYF. DNA for the CDR3: TGTGCCAGCAGCCAGGACAGGGGGATTGAGACCCAGTACTTC.

Within the sample, this clonotype is medium-sized. The J gene is TRBJ1-1, the V gene TRBV19, with a tentative D call TRBD1 (6 bases). CDR1 is LNHDA and CDR2 is SQIVND in the germline V gene (reference sequence). The CDR3 sequence is 15 residues long. The ends were cut back, 3 bases at V and 0 bases at J, with 11 bases in the middle. CDR3 loop: CASSITTGLNTEAFF. CDR3 bases: TGTGCCAGTAGTATTACGACAGGACTGAACACTGAAGCTTTCTTT.

This clonotype was picked up many times. V gene TRBV11-3 combines with J gene TRBJ1-1; no reliable D call. The CDR3 consists of 14 residues. V lost 5 bases to trimming and J lost 1 base, with 11 bases between them. The germline V gene encodes CDR1 SGHNT and CDR2 YENEEA. The CDR3 DNA follows: TGTGCCAGCAGCATGAAAGGTGGGAACACTGAAGCTTTCTTT. Its translation: CASSMKGGNTEAFF. The full variable domain, rest sourced from reference TRBV11-3 and TRBJ1-1, is EAGVVQSPRYKIIEKKQPVAFWCNPISGHNTLYWYLQNLGQGPELLIRYENEEAVDDSQLPKDRFSAERLKGVDSTLKIQPAELGDSAVYLCASSMKGGNTEAFFGQGTRLTVV.

This clonotype was found many times. This chain joins TRBV29-1 and TRBJ1-3, with TRBD1 as a possible D gene (6 bases). Per the germline V gene, CDR1 is SQVTM and CDR2 is ANQGSEA. Trimming shortened V by 4 bases and J by 0 bases, and 10 bases separated the two germline ends. CDR3 length: 14 residues. The DNA of the CDR3 is TGCAGCGTTGTACAGGGTTACTCTGGAAACACCATATATTTT. This encodes CSVVQGYSGNTIYF.